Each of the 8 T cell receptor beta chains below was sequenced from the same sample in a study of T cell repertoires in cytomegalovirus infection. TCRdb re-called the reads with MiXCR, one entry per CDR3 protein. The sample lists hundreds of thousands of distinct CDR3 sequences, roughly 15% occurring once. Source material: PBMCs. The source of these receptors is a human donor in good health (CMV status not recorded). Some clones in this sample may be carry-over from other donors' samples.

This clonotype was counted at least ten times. CDR3 residues: CASSEAGTGGYEQYF. The CDR3 bases are TGTGCCAGCAGTGAAGCGGGGACAGGGGGCTACGAGCAGTACTTC. The genes are TRBV25-1 and TRBJ2-7; 11 bases are a match to TRBD1. CDR1 and CDR2 from the germline V gene are MGHDK and SYGVNS. Trimming took 2 bases from V and 3 from J; bases not matched to a gene: 3. The CDR3 is 15 amino acids.

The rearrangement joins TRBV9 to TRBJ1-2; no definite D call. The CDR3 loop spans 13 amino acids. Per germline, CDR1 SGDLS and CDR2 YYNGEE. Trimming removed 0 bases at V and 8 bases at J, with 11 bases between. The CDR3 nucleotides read TGTGCCAGCAGCGTAGGAGGGAGGGAAGGCTACACCTTC. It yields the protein CASSVGGREGYTF.

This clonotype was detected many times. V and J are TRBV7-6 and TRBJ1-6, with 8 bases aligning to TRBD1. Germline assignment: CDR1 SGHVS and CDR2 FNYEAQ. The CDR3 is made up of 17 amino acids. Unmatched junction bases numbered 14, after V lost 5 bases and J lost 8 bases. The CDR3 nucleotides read TGTGCCAGCAGCCCACGGGACAGGTCCAGTAGCTATTCACCCCTCCACTTT. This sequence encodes CASSPRDRSSSYSPLHF.

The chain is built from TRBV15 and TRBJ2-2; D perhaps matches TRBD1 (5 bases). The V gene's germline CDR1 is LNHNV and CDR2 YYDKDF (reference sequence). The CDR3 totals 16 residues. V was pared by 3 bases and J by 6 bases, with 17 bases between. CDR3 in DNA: TGTGCCACCAGCAGTCATATCCTCAGGGTCTCCGGGGAGCTGTTTTTT. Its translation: CATSSHILRVSGELFF.

CDR3 protein: CASSKRTSGFYTDTQYF. In DNA, the CDR3 is TGCGCCAGCAGCAAGAGGACTAGCGGGTTTTACACAGATACGCAGTATTTT. The rearrangement uses TRBV5-1 and TRBJ2-3; the match to TRBD2 covers 11 bases. J lost 2 bases, V lost 4 bases, and 9 bases had no gene match. Germline V gives CDR1 SGHRS, CDR2 YFSETQ. The CDR3 contains 17 residues.

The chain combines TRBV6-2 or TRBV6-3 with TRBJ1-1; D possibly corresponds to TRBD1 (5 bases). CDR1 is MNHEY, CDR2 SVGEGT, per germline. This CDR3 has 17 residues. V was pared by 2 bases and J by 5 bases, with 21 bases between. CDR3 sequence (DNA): TGTGCCAGCAGTTACGGGACGTTTAAGGCCGGTTGGACTGAAGCTTTCTTT. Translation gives CASSYGTFKAGWTEAFF.

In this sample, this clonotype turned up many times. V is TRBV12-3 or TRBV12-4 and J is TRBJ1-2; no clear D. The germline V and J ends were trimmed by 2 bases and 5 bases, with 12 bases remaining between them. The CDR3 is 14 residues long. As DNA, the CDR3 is TGTGCCAGCAGTTTAACTATGGACTGGTATGGCTACACCTTC. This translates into CASSLTMDWYGYTF.

Written as DNA, the CDR3 is TGTGCCAGCAGGCCAATGGGCCAAGAGACCCAGTACTTC. Protein: CASRPMGQETQYF. The rearrangement uses TRBV6-2 or TRBV6-3 and TRBJ2-5, with no clear D. CDR1 and CDR2 from the germline V gene are MNHEY and SVGEGT. CDR3 length: 13 residues. Trimming left V 6 bases short and J 1 base short, with 9 bases between.